The 18 T cell receptor beta chains below come from one sample, sequenced in a study of T cell responses to AZD1222 COVID-19 vaccine. The repertoire was sequenced with immunoSEQ multiplex PCR; TCRdb's copy has only in-frame clones and lacks some. The sample records about 95,000 clones, 70% to 90% being singletons. The sample in question was peripheral blood, obtained on day 0 of AZD1222 vaccination. The receptors shown here come from an adult in good health.

The sample holds one count of this clone. J is TRBJ1-2 and V is TRBV12-3 or TRBV12-4; D call uncertain. V was pared by 1 base and J by 8 bases, with 11 bases between. The CDR3 length is 13 residues. The chain's CDR3 is CASSLEEQIGYTF. The CDR3 DNA is TGTGCCAGCAGTTTAGAGGAACAGATAGGCTACACCTTC.

The chain joins TRBV9 to TRBJ2-7; 9 nucleotides match TRBD1. Trimming cost V 3 bases and J 8 bases; bases outside gene matches: 6. In germline, CDR1 is SGDLS, CDR2 YYNGEE. There are 13 residues in the CDR3. In DNA, the CDR3 is TGTGCCAGCAGCGGGGGAGGGACAGGGCAGCAGTACTTC. Protein sequence: CASSGGGTGQQYF.

The chain employs TRBV18 and TRBJ2-2; the D is unclear. Germline CDR1 reads KGHSH; CDR2 reads LQKENI. Trimming took off 2 bases at V and 2 bases at J, with 9 bases between the two ends. The CDR3 consists of 15 residues. In DNA form, the CDR3 reads TGTGCCAGCTCACCAGGCCCAGCCAACACCGGGGAGCTGTTTTTT. Translated: CASSPGPANTGELFF. Full variable domain (rest looked up from reference TRBV18 and TRBJ2-2): NAGVMQNPRHLVRRRGQEARLRCSPMKGHSHVYWYRQLPEEGLKFMVYLQKENIIDESGMPKERFSAEFPKEGPSILRIQQVVRGDSAAYFCASSPGPANTGELFFGEGSRLTVL.

V and J are TRBV24-1 and TRBJ1-1, with no clear D. Germline assignment: CDR1 KGHDR and CDR2 SFDVKD. CDR3 length: 13 residues. V dropped 3 bases and J dropped 5 bases, with 9 bases sitting between them. The CDR3 spells CATSDNPGTEAFF. Here the CDR3 DNA reads TGTGCCACCAGTGATAATCCCGGGACTGAAGCTTTCTTT.

V gene TRBV30 combines with J gene TRBJ2-7; perhaps TRBD2 as D (6 bases). CDR1 is GTSNPN and CDR2 is SVGIG in the germline V gene (reference sequence). V was trimmed by 8 bases and J by 2 bases, leaving 13 bases between them. CDR3 size: 12 residues. As DNA, the CDR3 is TGTGCCCGGGGGACGGACACCTACGAGCAGTACTTC. Its protein is CARGTDTYEQYF.

The chain couples TRBV28 to TRBJ1-6; D gene ambiguous. Trimming left V 6 bases short and J 9 bases short, with 9 bases between. The CDR3 is 12 residues long. Germline-derived CDR1 and CDR2 are MDHEN and SYDVKM. The CDR3 sequence is CASRIESSPLHF. The CDR3 DNA is TGTGCCAGCAGAATCGAAAGTTCACCCCTCCACTTT.

The genes are TRBV10-2 and TRBJ1-1; the match to TRBD1 covers 8 bases. Germline CDR1 is WSHSY and CDR2 is SAAADI. This CDR3 comprises 15 residues. V was pared by 8 bases and J by 1 base, with 9 bases of the junction left unmatched. CDR3 sequence: CASLLGQGSNTEAFF. In DNA form, the CDR3 reads TGCGCCAGCCTTCTTGGACAGGGTTCGAACACTGAAGCTTTCTTT.

The chain uses TRBV7-2 and TRBJ2-1, with D possibly called TRBD1 or TRBD2 (5 bases each). CDR3 size: 17 residues. Trimming removed 0 bases from V and 4 bases from J, with 16 bases in between. Germline assignment: CDR1 SGHTA and CDR2 FQGNSA. CDR3 residues: CASSLAPSGAYYNEQFF. The CDR3 nucleotides are TGTGCCAGCAGCTTAGCACCCTCCGGGGCATATTACAATGAGCAGTTCTTC.

In regard to this clone: Compared with germline, one end of the junction differs, possibly owing to a read error. The chain has TRBV5-4 and TRBJ2-7; 9 nucleotides line up with TRBD2. This CDR3 contains 15 residues. Germline lookup yields CDR1 SGHNT and CDR2 YYREEE (reference sequence). As DNA, the CDR3 is TGTGCCAGCAGCTTGGTTGGGACTAGCTCCCACGAGCAGTACTTC. Residues: CASSLVGTSSHEQYF.

This sequence joins TRBV2 and TRBJ1-4; D is undetermined. V was clipped by 1 base and J by 13 bases, with 13 bases between them. Germline V gene lookup returns CDR1 SNHLY and CDR2 FYNNEI. The CDR3 has 13 residues. CDR3 region: CASSEGWGSGLFF. Here the CDR3 DNA reads TGTGCCAGCAGTGAAGGCTGGGGTAGCGGACTGTTTTTT.

The chain links TRBV4-1 to TRBJ2-3; 14 positions agree with TRBD2. The junction had 4 bases not matched to a gene; V was cut back by 1 base and J by 7 bases. This CDR3 comprises 16 residues. The germline V gene has CDR1 MGHRA and CDR2 YSYEKL. CDR3 nucleotides: TGCGCCAGCAGCCAAGGACTAGCGGGGGGGCTTAATACGCAGTATTTT. This codes for CASSQGLAGGLNTQYF.

The V and J genes are TRBV19 and TRBJ2-3; 8 positions agree with TRBD2. Trimming removed 0 bases from V and 2 bases from J; junction bases left unmatched: 7. The germline CDR1 and CDR2 sequences are LNHDA and SQIVND (reference sequence). The CDR3 sequence is 17 residues long. This CDR3 reads CASSIETSGLFTDTQYF. The DNA for the CDR3 is TGTGCCAGTAGTATAGAAACTAGCGGCCTGTTCACAGATACGCAGTATTTT. Full variable domain (missing parts from reference TRBV19 and TRBJ2-3): DGGITQSPKYLFRKEGQNVTLSCEQNLNHDAMYWYRQDPGQGLRLIYYSQIVNDFQKGDIAEGYSVSREKKESFPLTVTSAQKNPTAFYLCASSIETSGLFTDTQYFGPGTRLTVL.

The CDR3 region has the DNA TGTGCCAGCAGCCTATTAGCGGGGGGGGTGAATACGCAGTATTTT. Amino acid sequence: CASSLLAGGVNTQYF. The chain carries TRBV3-1 (or the pseudogene TRBV3-2) and TRBJ2-3, with 11 bases matching TRBD2. From germline, CDR1 is LGHDT and CDR2 YNNKEL (reference sequence). The junction had 7 bases not matched to a gene; V was cut back by 4 bases and J by 7 bases. The CDR3 sequence is 15 residues long.

This clone was detected only once. This chain links TRBV28 with TRBJ2-2; D might be TRBD1 (6 bases). The germline V gene has CDR1 MDHEN and CDR2 SYDVKM. The CDR3 is made up of 15 amino acids. V lost 8 bases, J lost 5 bases, and 18 bases lay in between. CDR3 sequence (DNA): TGTGCCAGCGGACCCTTAGGGGGATGGACCGGGGAGCTGTTTTTT. It yields the protein CASGPLGGWTGELFF.

V and J are TRBV7-2 and TRBJ1-5; 9 bases line up with TRBD1. Germline V lookup: CDR1 SGHTA, CDR2 FQGNSA. After removal of 5 bases from V and 4 bases from J, the junction contained 9 bases not matched to a gene. The CDR3 is made up of 16 amino acids. In DNA form, the CDR3 reads TGTGCCAGCAGCAACGAACAGGGGGCGTGGAATCAGCCCCAGCATTTT. Translating it yields CASSNEQGAWNQPQHF.

The chain links TRBV30 to TRBJ1-2, with D possibly TRBD1 on 5 matching bases. Germline lookup yields CDR1 GTSNPN and CDR2 SVGIG (reference sequence). V lost 7 bases and J 9 bases, leaving 18 bases between the germline ends. This CDR3 spans 12 amino acids. CDR3 sequence reads: CASSTVGDSYTF. In DNA form, the CDR3 reads TGTGCCTCGTCGACAGTAGGCGATAGCTACACCTTC.

CDR3 in DNA: TGCGCCAGCAGCCTTGGGGGCCGAGGGGGGCAGGAGACCCAGTACTTC. It is translated as CASSLGGRGGQETQYF. The chain joins TRBV5-1 to TRBJ2-5; D may correspond to TRBD1 or TRBD2 (6 bases each). The CDR3 extends over 16 amino acids. Trimming shortened V by 4 bases and J by 5 bases, and 21 bases separated the two germline ends. Germline V lookup: CDR1 SGHRS, CDR2 YFSETQ.

The rearrangement uses TRBV7-9 and TRBJ1-2; D uncertain. The V gene's germline CDR1 is SEHNR and CDR2 FQNEAQ (reference sequence). Trimming removed 5 bases from V and 6 bases from J, with 10 bases in between. CDR3 length equals 12 residues. In nucleotides, the CDR3 is TGTGCCAGCAGCCCAGAGAGAGATGGCTACACCTTC. Residues: CASSPERDGYTF.